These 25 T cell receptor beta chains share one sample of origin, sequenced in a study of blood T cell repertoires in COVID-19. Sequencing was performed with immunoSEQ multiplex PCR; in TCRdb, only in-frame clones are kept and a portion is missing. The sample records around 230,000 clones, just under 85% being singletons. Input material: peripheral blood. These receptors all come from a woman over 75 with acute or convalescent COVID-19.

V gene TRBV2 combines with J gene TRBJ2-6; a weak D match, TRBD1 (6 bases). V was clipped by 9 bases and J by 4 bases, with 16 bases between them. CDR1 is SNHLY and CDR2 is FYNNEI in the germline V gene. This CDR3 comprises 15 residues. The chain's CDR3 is CARAGTGNGANVLTF. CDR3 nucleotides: TGTGCCAGGGCAGGAACAGGGAACGGGGCCAACGTCCTGACTTTC.

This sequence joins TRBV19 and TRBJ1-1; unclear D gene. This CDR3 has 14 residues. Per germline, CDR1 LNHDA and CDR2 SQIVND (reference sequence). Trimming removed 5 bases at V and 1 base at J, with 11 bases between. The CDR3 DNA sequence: TGTGCCAGTAGTGAGGGTATAGGGAACACTGAAGCTTTCTTT. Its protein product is CASSEGIGNTEAFF.

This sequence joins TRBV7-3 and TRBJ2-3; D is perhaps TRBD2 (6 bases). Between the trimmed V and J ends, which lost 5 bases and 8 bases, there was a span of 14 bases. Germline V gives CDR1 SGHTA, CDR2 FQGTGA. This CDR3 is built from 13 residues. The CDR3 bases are TGTGCCAGCAGCCCAAACGCCGGGGGTACGCAGTATTTT. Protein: CASSPNAGGTQYF.

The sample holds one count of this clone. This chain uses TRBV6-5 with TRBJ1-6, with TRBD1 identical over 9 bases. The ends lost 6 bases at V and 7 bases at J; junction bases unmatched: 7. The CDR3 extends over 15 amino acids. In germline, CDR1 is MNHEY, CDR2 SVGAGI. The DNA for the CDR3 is TGTGCCAGCAGACGGACAGGGGACGGGAATTCACCCCTCCACTTT. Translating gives CASRRTGDGNSPLHF.

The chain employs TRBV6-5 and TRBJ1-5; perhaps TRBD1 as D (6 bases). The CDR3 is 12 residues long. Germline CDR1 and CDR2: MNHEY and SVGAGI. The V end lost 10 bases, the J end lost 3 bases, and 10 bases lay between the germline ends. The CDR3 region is CAIRDTNQPQHF. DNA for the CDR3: TGTGCCATCCGGGACACCAATCAGCCCCAGCATTTT.

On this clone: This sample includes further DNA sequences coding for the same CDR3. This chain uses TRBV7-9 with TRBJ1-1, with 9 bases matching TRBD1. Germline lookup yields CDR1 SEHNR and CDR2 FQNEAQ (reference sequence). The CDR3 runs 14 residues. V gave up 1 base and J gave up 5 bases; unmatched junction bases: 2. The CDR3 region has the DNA TGTGCCAGCAGCTTAGGGGGACAGGGAACTGAAGCTTTCTTT. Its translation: CASSLGGQGTEAFF.

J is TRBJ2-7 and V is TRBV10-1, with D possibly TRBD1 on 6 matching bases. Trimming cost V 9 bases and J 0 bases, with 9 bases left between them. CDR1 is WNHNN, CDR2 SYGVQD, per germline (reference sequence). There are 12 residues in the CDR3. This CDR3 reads CARWDNSYEQYF. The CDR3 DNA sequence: TGCGCCAGATGGGACAACTCCTACGAGCAGTACTTC.

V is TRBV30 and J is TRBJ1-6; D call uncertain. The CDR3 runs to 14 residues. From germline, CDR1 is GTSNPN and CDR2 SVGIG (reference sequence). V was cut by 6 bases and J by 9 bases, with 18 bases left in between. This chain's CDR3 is CACPGRAWGSPLHF. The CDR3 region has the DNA TGTGCCTGCCCGGGGAGGGCGTGGGGTTCACCCCTCCACTTT.

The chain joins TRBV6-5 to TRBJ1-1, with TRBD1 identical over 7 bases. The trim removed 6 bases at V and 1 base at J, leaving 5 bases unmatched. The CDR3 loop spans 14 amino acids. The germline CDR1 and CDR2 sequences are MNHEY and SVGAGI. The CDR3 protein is CASSTRQGNTEAFF. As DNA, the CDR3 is TGTGCCAGCAGCACTCGACAGGGGAACACTGAAGCTTTCTTT.

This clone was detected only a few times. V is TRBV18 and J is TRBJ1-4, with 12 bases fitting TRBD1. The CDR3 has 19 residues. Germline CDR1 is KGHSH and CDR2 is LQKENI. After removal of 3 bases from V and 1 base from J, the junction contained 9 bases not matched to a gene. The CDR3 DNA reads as TGTGCCAGCTCACCGCCCGGGACAGGGGGCGCAGGAACTAATGAAAAACTGTTTTTT. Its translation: CASSPPGTGGAGTNEKLFF.

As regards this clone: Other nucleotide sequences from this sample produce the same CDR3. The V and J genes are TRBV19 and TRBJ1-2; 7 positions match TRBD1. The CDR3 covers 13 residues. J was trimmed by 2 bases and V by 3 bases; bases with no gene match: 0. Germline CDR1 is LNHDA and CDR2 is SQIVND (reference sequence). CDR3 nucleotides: TGTGCCAGTAGTATCAGGGGGAACTATGGCTACACCTTC. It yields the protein CASSIRGNYGYTF.

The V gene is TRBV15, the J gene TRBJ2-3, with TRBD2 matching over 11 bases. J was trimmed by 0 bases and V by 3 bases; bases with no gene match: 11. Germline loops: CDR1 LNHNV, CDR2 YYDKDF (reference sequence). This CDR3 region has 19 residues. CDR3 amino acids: CATSRGGVAGGPSTDTQYF. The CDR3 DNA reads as TGTGCCACCAGCAGGGGAGGGGTAGCGGGGGGGCCGAGCACAGATACGCAGTATTTT.

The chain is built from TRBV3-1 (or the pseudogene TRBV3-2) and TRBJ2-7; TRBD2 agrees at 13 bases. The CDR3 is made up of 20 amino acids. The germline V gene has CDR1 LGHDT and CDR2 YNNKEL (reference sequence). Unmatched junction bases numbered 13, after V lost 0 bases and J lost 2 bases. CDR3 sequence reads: CASSQDRGLAGPRMTYEQYF. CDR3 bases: TGTGCCAGCAGCCAAGATAGGGGACTAGCGGGGCCTCGGATGACCTACGAGCAGTACTTC.

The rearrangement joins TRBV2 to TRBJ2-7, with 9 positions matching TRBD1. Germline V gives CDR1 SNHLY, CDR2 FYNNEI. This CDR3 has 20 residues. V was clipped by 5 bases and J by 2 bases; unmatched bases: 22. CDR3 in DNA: TGTGCCAGCAGTTTAAGTAGGACAGGGGCACGGGGGGCCCTCCCCTACGAGCAGTACTTC. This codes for CASSLSRTGARGALPYEQYF.

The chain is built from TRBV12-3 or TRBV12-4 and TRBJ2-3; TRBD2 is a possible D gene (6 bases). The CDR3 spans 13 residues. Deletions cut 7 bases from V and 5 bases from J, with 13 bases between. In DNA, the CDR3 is TGTGCCAGCACTGCGGGGTACGGAGATACGCAGTATTTT. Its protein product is CASTAGYGDTQYF.

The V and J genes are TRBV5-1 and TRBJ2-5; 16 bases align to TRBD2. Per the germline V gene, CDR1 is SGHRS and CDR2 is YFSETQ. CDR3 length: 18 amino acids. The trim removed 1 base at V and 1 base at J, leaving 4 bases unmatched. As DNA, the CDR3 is TGCGCCAGCAGCTTGACTGGGACTAGCGGGGGGGCCCAAGAGACCCAGTACTTC. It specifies CASSLTGTSGGAQETQYF.

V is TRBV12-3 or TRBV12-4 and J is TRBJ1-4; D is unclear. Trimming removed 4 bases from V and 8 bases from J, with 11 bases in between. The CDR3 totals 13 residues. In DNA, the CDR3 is TGTGCCAGCAGTTCTCTTGGAGGGGAAAAACTGTTTTTT. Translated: CASSSLGGEKLFF.

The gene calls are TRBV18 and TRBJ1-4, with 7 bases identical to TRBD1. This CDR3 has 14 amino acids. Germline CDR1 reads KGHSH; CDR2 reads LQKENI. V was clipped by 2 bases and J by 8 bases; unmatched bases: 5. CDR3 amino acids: CASSPKGGQEKLFF. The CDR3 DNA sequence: TGTGCCAGCTCACCAAAAGGGGGCCAGGAAAAACTGTTTTTT.

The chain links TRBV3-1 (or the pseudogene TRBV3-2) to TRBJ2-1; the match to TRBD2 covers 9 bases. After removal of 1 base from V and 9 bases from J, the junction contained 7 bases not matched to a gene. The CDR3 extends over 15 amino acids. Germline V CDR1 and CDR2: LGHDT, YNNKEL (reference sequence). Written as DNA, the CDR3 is TGTGCCAGCAGCCAAGTTCCAGCGGGGGGCGGTGAGCAGTTCTTC. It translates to CASSQVPAGGGEQFF.

The CDR3 DNA follows: TGTGCCAGCAGTGAAGTAAGACAGGGGGCGAATTCACCCCTCCACTTT. It is translated as CASSEVRQGANSPLHF. The genes are TRBV6-1 and TRBJ1-6; TRBD1 aligns across 10 bases. Germline V CDR1 and CDR2: MNHNS, SASEGT. With V trimmed by 1 base and J by 7 bases, 4 bases remained unmatched. This CDR3 contains 16 residues.

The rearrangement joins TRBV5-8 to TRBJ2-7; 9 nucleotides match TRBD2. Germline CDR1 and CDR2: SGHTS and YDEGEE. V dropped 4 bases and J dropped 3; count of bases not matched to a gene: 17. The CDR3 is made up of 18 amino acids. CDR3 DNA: TGTGCCAGCAGCCGCTACCCGAAGCCGGGACTAGCTAGCTACGAGCAGTACTTC. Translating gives CASSRYPKPGLASYEQYF.

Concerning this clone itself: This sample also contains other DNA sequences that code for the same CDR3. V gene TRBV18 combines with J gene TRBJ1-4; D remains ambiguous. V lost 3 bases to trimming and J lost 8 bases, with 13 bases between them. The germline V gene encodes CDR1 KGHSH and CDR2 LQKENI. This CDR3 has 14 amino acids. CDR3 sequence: CASSPGGGGEKLFF. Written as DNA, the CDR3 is TGTGCCAGCTCACCGGGCGGAGGAGGGGAAAAACTGTTTTTT.

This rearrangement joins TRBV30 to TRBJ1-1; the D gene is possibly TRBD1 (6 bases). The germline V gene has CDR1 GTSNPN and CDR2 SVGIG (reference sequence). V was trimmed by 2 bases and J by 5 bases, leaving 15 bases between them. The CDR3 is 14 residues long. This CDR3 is CAWSRDKGHTEAFF. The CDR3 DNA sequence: TGTGCCTGGAGTCGGGACAAAGGGCATACTGAAGCTTTCTTT. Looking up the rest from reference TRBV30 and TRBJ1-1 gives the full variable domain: SQTIHQWPATLVQPVGSPLSLECTVEGTSNPNLYWYRQAAGRGLQLLFYSVGIGQISSEVPQNLSASRPQDRQFILSSKKLLLSDSGFYLCAWSRDKGHTEAFFGQGTRLTVV.

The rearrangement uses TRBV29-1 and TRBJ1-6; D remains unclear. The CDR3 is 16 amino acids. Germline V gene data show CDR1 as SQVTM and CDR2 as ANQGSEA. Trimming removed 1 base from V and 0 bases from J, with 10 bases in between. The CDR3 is CSVEAFKSSYNSPLHF. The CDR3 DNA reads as TGCAGCGTTGAAGCTTTCAAGAGCTCCTATAATTCACCCCTCCACTTT. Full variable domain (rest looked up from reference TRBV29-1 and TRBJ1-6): SAVISQKPSRDICQRGTSLTIQCQVDSQVTMMFWYRQQPGQSLTLIATANQGSEATYESGFVIDKFPISRPNLTFSTLTVSNMSPEDSSIYLCSVEAFKSSYNSPLHFGNGTRLTVT.

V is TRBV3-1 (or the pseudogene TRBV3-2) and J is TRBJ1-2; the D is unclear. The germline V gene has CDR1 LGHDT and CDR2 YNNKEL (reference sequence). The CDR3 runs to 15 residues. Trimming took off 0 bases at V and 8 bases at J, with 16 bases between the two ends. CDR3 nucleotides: TGTGCCAGCAGCCAAGATACCAGAGGAATCGGAGGCTACACCTTC. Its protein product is CASSQDTRGIGGYTF.